Shown below are 7 T cell receptor beta chains from a single sample sequenced in a study of T cells in Graves' hyperthyroidism and ophthalmopathy. RNA transcripts yielded amplified TCR beta CDR3 regions. HTBI primers were employed in a first-round RT-PCR of the TCR CDR3. A single record per CDR3 protein comes from TCRdb applying MiXCR to the multiplex PCR reads. The table has around 540,000 distinct CDR3 sequences, about 43% seen once. Sequenced: peripheral blood or thyroid tissue (not recorded which). The source is a young woman with Graves' hyperthyroidism.

The table lists this clonotype with many counts. The J gene is TRBJ2-2, the V gene TRBV24-1; D tentatively reads TRBD1 or TRBD2 (5 bases each). V gave up 6 bases and J gave up 4 bases, with 8 bases separating them. This CDR3 comprises 13 residues. From germline, CDR1 is KGHDR and CDR2 SFDVKD. CDR3 in amino acids: CATSPGTTGELFF. CDR3 DNA: TGTGCCACCAGTCCCGGGACCACCGGGGAGCTGTTTTTT.

The table lists this clonotype with a few counts. This rearrangement joins TRBV20-1 to TRBJ1-4; D unclear. CDR1 and CDR2 from the germline V gene are DFQATT and SNEGSKA (reference sequence). This CDR3 has 14 residues. The V end lost 0 bases, the J end lost 7 bases, and 12 bases lay between the germline ends. The CDR3 loop reads CSARDPDAGEKLFF. For the CDR3, the DNA is TGCAGTGCTAGAGATCCGGACGCGGGTGAAAAACTGTTTTTT.

The rearrangement links TRBV20-1 to TRBJ1-2, with unresolved D. This CDR3 region has 9 residues. The germline V gene encodes CDR1 DFQATT and CDR2 SNEGSKA (reference sequence). The CDR3 region is CSSWGGYTF. The CDR3 DNA is TGCAGCTCATGGGGTGGCTACACCTTC.

This clonotype came up a few times. V usage is TRBV2 and J usage is TRBJ2-2; the match to TRBD1 covers 7 bases. V was pared by 5 bases and J by 3 bases, with 6 bases of the junction left unmatched. Germline loops: CDR1 SNHLY, CDR2 FYNNEI. The CDR3 contains 15 residues. The CDR3 bases are TGTGCCAGCAGTCCTCGCCAGGGGGACACCGGGGAGCTGTTTTTT. Translation: CASSPRQGDTGELFF.

This chain joins TRBV7-6 and TRBJ2-7, with a weak D call TRBD2 (6 bases). V was trimmed by 5 bases and J by 1 base, leaving 15 bases between them. CDR3 length equals 15 residues. CDR1 SGHVS and CDR2 FNYEAQ come from the germline V gene. The CDR3 DNA follows: TGTGCCAGCAGCCAAGCTAGGGACTCTTCCTACGAGCAGTACTTC. Translated, it gives CASSQARDSSYEQYF.

About this clonotype: Relative to the germline gene, one junction end is altered; a read error may explain this. The chain combines TRBV29-1 with TRBJ1-3; perhaps TRBD1 as D (5 bases). CDR3 size: 17 residues. In germline, CDR1 is SQVTM, CDR2 ANQGSEA. DNA for the CDR3: TGCAGCGTTGAAGAAAGGGGCCGCTTGGGCAGTGGAAGCACCATATATTTT. Encoded protein: CSVEERGRLGSGSTIYF.

This clonotype occurred a few times. DNA of the CDR3: TGCAGCGTTGCTCTAGCGAGCTACGAGCAGTACTTC. Translation: CSVALASYEQYF. The gene calls are TRBV29-1 and TRBJ2-7, with D perhaps matching TRBD2 (6 bases). Trimming took 4 bases from V and 3 from J, leaving 10 bases between them. CDR1 and CDR2 (germline): SQVTM, ANQGSEA. The CDR3 runs to 12 residues.